This T cell receptor (beta chain) was profiled in a study of cytomegalovirus exposure and HLA in healthy donors. The CDR3 length is 14 residues. Germline CDR1 and CDR2: SGHRS and YFSETQ. J lost 7 bases, V lost 4 bases, and 6 bases had no gene match. The PCR had 60 Vbeta and 13 Jbeta primers. Clones were sequenced by immunoSEQ multiplex PCR, and TCRdb holds only the in-frame ones, with some missing. The sample records approximately 140,000 clones, 76% being singletons. Sequencing was done on a sample of PBMCs. The sequence derives from a man aged 18 to 29 in good health and CMV-seronegative. J is TRBJ1-5 and V is TRBV5-1; 9 positions agree with TRBD1. The chain's CDR3 is CASSQGTGTQPQHF. Written as DNA, the CDR3 is TGCGCCAGCAGCCAGGGGACAGGGACCCAGCCCCAGCATTTT.